This T cell receptor (beta chain) came from a study of low-dose radiotherapy and immunotherapy resistance in tumors (dated by TCRdb to 2022 to 2024). Concerning the study at large: Patients in Cohort 1 were given 0.5 Gy per fraction every 2 weeks, and the prescribed total PTV dose was 6.5 Gy. In Cohort 2, 1 Gy per fraction was delivered every two weeks, for a total of 13 Gy over 26 weeks. Patients were given nivolumab as a 240 mg flat dose every two weeks and ipilimumab at 1 mg/kg every six weeks, with both drugs delivered intravenously. Cyclophosphamide 200 mg/m2 was administered intravenously every two weeks, one day before each radiation and immunotherapy administration. Aspirin 300 mg was taken orally once daily by patients for four cycles, starting on cycle 1 day 1. No randomization into treatment groups was done for the people taking part in the trial. Eight patients were included in the translational analysis, namely three from the first dose cohort plus the first five from the second dose cohort.

Sequencing used an Illumina HiSeq 2500. First-strand cDNA was synthesized using Superscript III and a set of TRAV- and TRBV-specific primers, so that both TCRalpha and TCRbeta chains were covered. TCRs were amplified with Phusion for 20 to 25 PCR cycles, with a constant-region primer paired with the adapter attached to the V primers. The isolated mRNA was amplified using the MessageAmp II aRNA Amplification Kit, with in vitro transcription performed for approximately 16 hours at 37 degrees C. mRNA for TCR sequencing was isolated with the Dynabeads mRNA DIRECT Purification Kit. Indexed Illumina adapters were added in a second roughly 25-cycle Phusion PCR, and the resulting products were purified with AMPure XP beads. Turning to the authors' computational methods: Using custom Perl scripts, TCR sequences encoding the same protein were pooled, out-of-frame sequences were removed, and the abundance of each clonotype was computed. Any TCR sequence supported by only a single read was excluded from analysis. Among the metrics used to describe the repertoires were Shannon entropy, Gini index, clonality, richness, and the frequency of TCRs shared between repertoires. TCRdb applied fastp at Q25 and MiXCR to the public reads, then kept only in-frame beta chains. Rows with a matching CDR3 protein are joined into one entry that keeps the most common DNA and genes. The V and J calls were determined by TCRdb, not by the authors. The sample table shows 64,000 or so distinct CDR3 sequences, and roughly 30% are seen once. 11% of the sample comes from the top ten.

The sample's time point label, in plain terms: before trial treatment. Donors were enrolled in RACIN, a single-arm phase I dose-escalation trial combining nivolumab, ipilimumab, aspirin, low-dose cyclophosphamide and low-dose radiotherapy. To be eligible, a patient needed to have an advanced solid tumor that was TIL-negative. This clonotype showed up just a few times. Its antigen is not yet known. No much larger clone is present one base from it, and per-base qualities are unavailable. The sequence derives from a female donor with ovarian cancer. This specimen consisted of PBMCs, obtained before treatment.

CDR3 protein: CASTSRGGGAPLSGYTF. The DNA sequence is as follows: TGTGCCAGCACCTCCCGGGGTGGAGGCGCCCCGCTTTCGGGCTACACCTTC. This receptor chain uses TRBV27 and TRBJ1-2, with the identity of the D gene unclear. The junction carries 29 bases between V and J, which are trimmed by 7 bases and 8 bases respectively. The germline V gene (reference sequence) sets CDR1 to MNHEY and CDR2 to SMNVEV. Measured from the cysteine to the phenylalanine, the CDR3 is 17 residues long. The sequence is cut down to CDR3 DNA, 51 bases in frame from base 1.